These 20 T cell receptor beta chains were sequenced from one sample in a study of T cell changes during pregnancy in multiple sclerosis. Repertoires were generated with immunoSEQ multiplex PCR, while TCRdb's copy carries only in-frame clones and drops some. The sample has 85,000 to 130,000 clones, around nine tenths seen once. Sequences were derived from peripheral blood, sampled in the second trimester of pregnancy. The receptors derive from a female donor with multiple sclerosis, enrolled in a pregnancy study.

The chain combines TRBV11-2 with TRBJ2-7; D possibly corresponds to TRBD2 (5 bases). The CDR3 covers 15 residues. CDR1 SGHAT and CDR2 FQNNGV come from the germline V gene. The V gene lost 2 bases and the J gene lost 0 bases, with 11 bases spanning the gap. In DNA form, the CDR3 reads TGTGCCAGCAGCTTACTTTCAGACTACTCCTACGAGCAGTACTTC. Translated: CASSLLSDYSYEQYF.

This sequence joins TRBV19 and TRBJ2-5, with unresolved D. Germline lookup yields CDR1 LNHDA and CDR2 SQIVND (reference sequence). V gave up 10 bases and J gave up 6 bases, with 9 bases separating them. This CDR3 contains 10 residues. CDR3 sequence: CAIPSKTQYF. The CDR3 nucleotides are TGTGCCATCCCCAGTAAGACCCAGTACTTC.

The chain is built from TRBV18 and TRBJ1-1; TRBD1 might be the D (5 bases). From germline, CDR1 is KGHSH and CDR2 LQKENI. Trimming pared 2 bases from V and 1 base from J, leaving 14 bases between. CDR3 length: 16 amino acids. For the CDR3, the DNA is TGTGCCAGCTCACCAAACTCAGACAGCGCGAACACTGAAGCTTTCTTT. It encodes CASSPNSDSANTEAFF.

The chain carries TRBV6-5 and TRBJ2-3; D call uncertain. Germline CDR1 and CDR2: MNHEY and SVGAGI. The CDR3 length is 13 residues. V was pared by 4 bases and J by 3 bases, with 8 bases between. CDR3 coding DNA: TGTGCCAGCAGTTCCTATGAAACAGATACGCAGTATTTT. Its protein product is CASSSYETDTQYF.

The table lists this clone with a count of one. This CDR3 reads CASNIPGGGQETQYF. CDR3 DNA: TGTGCCAGCAATATTCCAGGGGGCGGCCAAGAGACCCAGTACTTC. The genes are TRBV2 and TRBJ2-5; 8 positions agree with TRBD1. Trimming cost V 7 bases and J 1 base; bases outside gene matches: 8. The CDR3 has 15 amino acids. Germline V gives CDR1 SNHLY, CDR2 FYNNEI.

The V gene is TRBV7-9, the J gene TRBJ1-3; D uncertain. The CDR3 is 12 residues long. Germline V gene sequence: CDR1 SEHNR, CDR2 FQNEAQ (reference sequence). V was pared by 6 bases and J by 0 bases, with 3 bases between. Written as DNA, the CDR3 is TGTGCCAGCAGTCACTCTGGAAACACCATATATTTT. This gives the protein CASSHSGNTIYF.

This chain joins TRBV5-1 and TRBJ2-5, with D unclear. Germline V lookup: CDR1 SGHRS, CDR2 YFSETQ. The CDR3 totals 14 residues. V lost 2 bases to trimming and J lost 1 base, with 9 bases between them. The CDR3 reads CASSFGGRQETQYF. The CDR3 DNA reads TGCGCCAGCAGCTTCGGTGGGCGCCAAGAGACCCAGTACTTC.

This clone has just a few counts. J is TRBJ1-1 and V is TRBV29-1, with 9 positions matching TRBD1. The CDR3 has 13 residues. The J segment lost 4 bases and the V segment lost 1 base, leaving 1 base of the junction unmatched. Looked up from germline, CDR1 is SQVTM and CDR2 is ANQGSEA. The CDR3 coding sequence is TGCAGCGTTGAAGTGGGACAGGGCACTGAAGCTTTCTTT. Encoded protein: CSVEVGQGTEAFF.

This chain connects TRBV9 to TRBJ2-2; 11 nucleotides line up with TRBD2. V dropped 3 bases and J dropped 6; count of bases not matched to a gene: 1. Germline CDR1 reads SGDLS; CDR2 reads YYNGEE. This CDR3 is 14 amino acids long. CDR3 bases: TGTGCCAGCAGCGGTAGCGGGAGGGCCGGGGAGCTGTTTTTT. Amino acid sequence: CASSGSGRAGELFF. Full variable domain (missing parts from reference TRBV9 and TRBJ2-2): DSGVTQTPKHLITATGQRVTLRCSPRSGDLSVYWYQQSLDQGLQFLIQYYNGEERAKGNILERFSAQQFPDLHSELNLSSLELGDSALYFCASSGSGRAGELFFGEGSRLTVL.

The genes are TRBV6-1 and TRBJ2-7; D may be TRBD1 (6 bases). V lost 5 bases to trimming and J lost 2 bases, with 10 bases between them. Germline-derived CDR1 and CDR2 are MNHNS and SASEGT. The CDR3 has 13 amino acids. CDR3 nucleotides: TGTGCCAGCAGTAGGACAGTCACCTACGAGCAGTACTTC. Its translation is CASSRTVTYEQYF.

The chain carries TRBV5-1 and TRBJ2-5; 9 bases align to TRBD2. In germline, CDR1 is SGHRS, CDR2 YFSETQ. The CDR3 length is 16 residues. V dropped 0 bases and J dropped 2; count of bases not matched to a gene: 5. CDR3: CASSLEPSGGQETQYF. The DNA for the CDR3 is TGCGCCAGCAGCTTGGAACCAAGCGGGGGGCAAGAGACCCAGTACTTC.

J is TRBJ2-3 and V is TRBV9; 7 bases line up with TRBD2. The CDR3 extends over 14 amino acids. J was trimmed by 0 bases and V by 5 bases; bases with no gene match: 3. Germline V CDR1 and CDR2: SGDLS, YYNGEE. CDR3 bases: TGTGCCAGCAGTATAGCGGGTAGCACAGATACGCAGTATTTT. Protein product: CASSIAGSTDTQYF.

This sequence joins TRBV28 and TRBJ1-1; 10 bases line up with TRBD1. The germline V gene has CDR1 MDHEN and CDR2 SYDVKM. Losses at the gene ends were 6 bases for V and 4 bases for J; bases not matched to a gene: 5. This CDR3 spans 14 amino acids. The CDR3 nucleotides are TGTGCCAGCAGGAGACAGGGGGCGCTCACTGAAGCTTTCTTT. This codes for CASRRQGALTEAFF.

The rearrangement joins TRBV2 to TRBJ1-1; tentatively, D is TRBD1 (6 bases). The length of the CDR3 is 13 residues. Between the trimmed V and J ends, which lost 3 bases and 5 bases, there was a span of 10 bases. Germline V gene sequence: CDR1 SNHLY, CDR2 FYNNEI. The DNA of the CDR3 is TGTGCCAGCAGTGATAACCAGGGGACTGAAGCTTTCTTT. It encodes CASSDNQGTEAFF. Complete variable domain (other parts from reference TRBV2 and TRBJ1-1): EPEVTQTPSHQVTQMGQEVILRCVPISNHLYFYWYRQILGQKVEFLVSFYNNEISEKSEIFDDQFSVERPDGSNFTLKIRSTKLEDSAMYFCASSDNQGTEAFFGQGTRLTVV.

The chain joins TRBV2 to TRBJ1-4, with TRBD1 matching over 7 bases. Germline CDR1 and CDR2: SNHLY and FYNNEI. The CDR3 is made up of 16 amino acids. The trim removed 6 bases at V and 1 base at J, leaving 8 bases unmatched. DNA of the CDR3: TGTGCCAGCAGAAGGCAGGGGGGAAGAACTAATGAAAAACTGTTTTTT. Protein sequence: CASRRQGGRTNEKLFF. Full variable domain (rest looked up from reference TRBV2 and TRBJ1-4): EPEVTQTPSHQVTQMGQEVILRCVPISNHLYFYWYRQILGQKVEFLVSFYNNEISEKSEIFDDQFSVERPDGSNFTLKIRSTKLEDSAMYFCASRRQGGRTNEKLFFGSGTQLSVL.

The chain has TRBV19 and TRBJ2-1, with TRBD2 as a possible D gene (5 bases). Trimming pared 5 bases from V and 6 bases from J, leaving 20 bases between. CDR1 LNHDA and CDR2 SQIVND come from the germline V gene (reference sequence). The CDR3 length is 16 residues. The DNA for the CDR3 is TGTGCCAGTAGTGCCCCCGGACTCCCGGCGGGCAATGAGCAGTTCTTC. The encoded protein is CASSAPGLPAGNEQFF.

A few counts support this clone. The chain is built from TRBV30 and TRBJ1-2, with TRBD1 matching 7 bases. The CDR3 has 12 residues. V lost 4 bases, J lost 8 bases, and 7 bases stayed unmatched. CDR1 and CDR2 from the germline V gene are GTSNPN and SVGIG (reference sequence). This CDR3 is CAWTGGGEGYTF. The CDR3 nucleotides are TGTGCCTGGACAGGGGGAGGTGAAGGCTACACCTTC.

A single count supports this clone. V is TRBV5-1 and J is TRBJ2-7; 10 bases are a match to TRBD1. The CDR3 consists of 16 residues. J was trimmed by 0 bases and V by 3 bases; bases with no gene match: 6. CDR1 and CDR2 (germline): SGHRS, YFSETQ. The chain's CDR3 is CASSWTGGLSSYEQYF. The CDR3 DNA reads TGCGCCAGCAGCTGGACAGGGGGGCTAAGCTCCTACGAGCAGTACTTC. Filled out from reference TRBV5-1 and TRBJ2-7, the complete variable domain reads KAGVTQTPRYLIKTRGQQVTLSCSPISGHRSVSWYQQTPGQGLQFLFEYFSETQRNKGNFPGRFSGRQFSNSRSEMNVSTLELGDSALYLCASSWTGGLSSYEQYFGPGTRLTVT.

With respect to this clone: Other nucleotide sequences from this sample produce the same CDR3. The rearrangement links TRBV10-3 to TRBJ2-1; TRBD1 is a possible D gene (6 bases). The CDR3 runs to 15 residues. Germline CDR1 is ENHRY and CDR2 is SYGVKD. Trimming left V 0 bases short and J 2 bases short, with 8 bases between. CDR3 DNA: TGTGCCATCAGTGAGTCCCGGACAGCCTACAATGAGCAGTTCTTC. Translating it yields CAISESRTAYNEQFF.

V gene TRBV6-4 combines with J gene TRBJ2-3; TRBD1 aligns across 12 bases. The CDR3 is 15 residues long. Germline lookup yields CDR1 MRHNA and CDR2 SNTAGT. The V and J ends lost 0 bases and 6 bases, in that order; junction bases with no gene match: 1. The CDR3 coding sequence is TGTGCCAGCAGTGACTCCGGGACAGGGGGCGATACGCAGTATTTT. Encoded protein: CASSDSGTGGDTQYF.